Detailed here is one TCR beta chain. Ages ranged from roughly 18 to 100 years, with residence in about 23 US areas. The data derive from a study of blood T cell repertoires in COVID-19. In the authors' workflow: Reference gene primer amplification in the assay estimated nucleated cell counts. Profiling relied on immunoSEQ multiplex PCR, and the TCRdb table lists in-frame clones only, not all of them. V, J and clone size are taken as reported in that table, and D and trimming were inferred from the DNA itself. There are under 300,000 clones in the sample; 75% to 90% occur only once, and more than 5% lies in the top ten. The TCR was taken from a woman younger than 45 with acute COVID-19. Sequenced input: PBMCs or T cells enriched from blood (not recorded which).

The CDR3 loop reads CASGQGARETQYF. Here the CDR3 DNA reads TGTGCCAGCGGACAGGGGGCTCGAGAGACCCAGTACTTC. This sequence joins TRBV6-5 and TRBJ2-5; 11 bases are a match to TRBD1. Looked up from germline, CDR1 is MNHEY and CDR2 is SVGAGI. V was pared by 8 bases and J by 4 bases, with 3 bases of the junction left unmatched. The CDR3 length is 13 residues.